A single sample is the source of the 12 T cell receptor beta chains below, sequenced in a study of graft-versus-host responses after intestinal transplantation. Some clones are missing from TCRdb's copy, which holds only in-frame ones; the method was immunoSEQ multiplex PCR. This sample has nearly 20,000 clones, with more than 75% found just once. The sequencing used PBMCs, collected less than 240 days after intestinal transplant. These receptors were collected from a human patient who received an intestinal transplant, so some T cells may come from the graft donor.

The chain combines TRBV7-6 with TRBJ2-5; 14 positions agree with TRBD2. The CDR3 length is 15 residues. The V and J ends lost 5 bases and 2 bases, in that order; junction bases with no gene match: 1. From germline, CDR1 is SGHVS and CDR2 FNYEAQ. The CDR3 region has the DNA TGTGCCAGCAGCAGACTAGCGGGGGGGCAAGAGACCCAGTACTTC. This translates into CASSRLAGGQETQYF.

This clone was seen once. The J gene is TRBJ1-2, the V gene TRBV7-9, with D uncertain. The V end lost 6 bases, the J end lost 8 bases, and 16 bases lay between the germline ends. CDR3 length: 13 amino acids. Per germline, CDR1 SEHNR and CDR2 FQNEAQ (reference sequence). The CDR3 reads CASRFSGESGYTF. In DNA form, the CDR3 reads TGTGCCAGCAGATTCTCCGGGGAGTCAGGCTACACCTTC.

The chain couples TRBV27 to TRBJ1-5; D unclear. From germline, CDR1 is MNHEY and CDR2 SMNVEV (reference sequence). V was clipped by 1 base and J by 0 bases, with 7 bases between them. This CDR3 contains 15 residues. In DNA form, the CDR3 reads TGTGCCAGCAGTTTATTCGGGAATAGCAATCAGCCCCAGCATTTT. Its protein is CASSLFGNSNQPQHF.

Here the CDR3 DNA reads TGTGCCAGCAGCGCCCGGGGGGCCCGCGCAGATACGCAGTATTTT. It yields the protein CASSARGARADTQYF. The chain carries TRBV5-5 and TRBJ2-3; perhaps TRBD2 as D (7 bases). The V and J ends lost 4 bases and 4 bases respectively, with 16 bases between them. The germline gives CDR1 SGHKS, CDR2 YYEKEE (reference sequence). This CDR3 has 15 amino acids.

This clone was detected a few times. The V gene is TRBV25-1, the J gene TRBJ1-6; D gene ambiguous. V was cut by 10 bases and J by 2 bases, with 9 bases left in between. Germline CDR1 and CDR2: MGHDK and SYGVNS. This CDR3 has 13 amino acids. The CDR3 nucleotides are TGTGCCACCCGGCAGACCTATAATTCACCCCTCCACTTT. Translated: CATRQTYNSPLHF.

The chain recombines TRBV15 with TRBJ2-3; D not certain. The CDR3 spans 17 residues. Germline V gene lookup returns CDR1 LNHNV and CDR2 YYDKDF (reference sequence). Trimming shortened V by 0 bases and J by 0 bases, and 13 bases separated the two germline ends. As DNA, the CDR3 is TGTGCCACCAGCAGAGATCTTCGTTACCTTAGCACAGATACGCAGTATTTT. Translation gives CATSRDLRYLSTDTQYF. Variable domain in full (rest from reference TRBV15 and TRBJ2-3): DAMVIQNPRYQVTQFGKPVTLSCSQTLNHNVMYWYQQKSSQAPKLLFHYYDKDFNNEADTPDNFQSRRPNTSFCFLDIRSPGLGDTAMYLCATSRDLRYLSTDTQYFGPGTRLTVL.

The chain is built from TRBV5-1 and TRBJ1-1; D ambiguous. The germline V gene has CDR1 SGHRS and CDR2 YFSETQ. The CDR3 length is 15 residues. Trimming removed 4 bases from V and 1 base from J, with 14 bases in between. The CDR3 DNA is TGCGCCAGCAGCCCTACCCTAACAAGGAACACTGAAGCTTTCTTT. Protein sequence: CASSPTLTRNTEAFF.

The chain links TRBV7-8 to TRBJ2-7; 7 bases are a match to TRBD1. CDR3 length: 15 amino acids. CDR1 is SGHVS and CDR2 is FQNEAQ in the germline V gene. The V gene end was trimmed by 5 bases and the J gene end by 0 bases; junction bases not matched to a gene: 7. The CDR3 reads CASSRTRQGSYEQYF. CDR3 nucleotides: TGTGCCAGCAGCCGAACAAGACAGGGCTCCTACGAGCAGTACTTC.

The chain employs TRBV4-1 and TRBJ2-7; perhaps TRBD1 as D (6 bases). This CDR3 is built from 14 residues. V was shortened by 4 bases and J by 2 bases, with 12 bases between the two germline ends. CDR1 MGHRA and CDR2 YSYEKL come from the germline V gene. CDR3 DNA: TGCGCCAGCAGCCCCAGACAGGATACCTACGAGCAGTACTTC. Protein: CASSPRQDTYEQYF.

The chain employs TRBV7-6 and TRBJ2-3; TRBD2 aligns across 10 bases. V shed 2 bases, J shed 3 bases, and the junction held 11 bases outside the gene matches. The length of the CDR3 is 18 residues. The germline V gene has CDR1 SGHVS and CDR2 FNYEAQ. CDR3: CASSLRSSGGSVTDTQYF. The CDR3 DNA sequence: TGTGCCAGCAGCTTACGCTCTAGCGGGGGTTCTGTAACAGATACGCAGTATTTT.

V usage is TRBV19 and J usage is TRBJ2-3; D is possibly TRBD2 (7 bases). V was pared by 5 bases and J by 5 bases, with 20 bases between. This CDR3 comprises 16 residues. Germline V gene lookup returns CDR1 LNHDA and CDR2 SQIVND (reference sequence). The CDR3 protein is CASSPPWGGQGDTQYF. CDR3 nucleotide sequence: TGTGCCAGTAGTCCCCCCTGGGGGGGCCAGGGAGATACGCAGTATTTT.

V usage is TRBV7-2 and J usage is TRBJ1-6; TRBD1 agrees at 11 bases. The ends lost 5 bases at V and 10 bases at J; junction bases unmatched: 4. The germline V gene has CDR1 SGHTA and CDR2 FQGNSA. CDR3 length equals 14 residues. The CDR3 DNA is TGTGCCAGCAGCCTGGGACAGGGGGGATCACCCCTCCACTTT. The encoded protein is CASSLGQGGSPLHF. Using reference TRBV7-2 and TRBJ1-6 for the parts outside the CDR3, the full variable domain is GAGVSQSPSNKVTEKGKDVELRCDPISGHTALYWYRQSLGQGLEFLIYFQGNSAPDKSGLPSDRFSAERTGGSVSTLTIQRTQQEDSAVYLCASSLGQGGSPLHFGNGTRLTVT.